Sequencing of this T cell receptor (beta chain) was carried out in a study of blood T cell repertoires in COVID-19. Study background: Some COVID-19 samples were acute and others convalescent; all came from the United States, Italy and Spain. PBMCs, B-cell-depleted T cells, or T cells were the source of the cDNA or gDNA that made up the material.

Study processing details: Estimates of nucleated cell counts were drawn from the amplification of reference gene primers. Using immunoSEQ multiplex PCR, the repertoire was profiled, and TCRdb retains in-frame clones only, with some absent. V, J and clone size reflect that table, while D and trimming were determined from the DNA. The table has over 80,000 clones, roughly 90% seen once. Trimming cost V 1 base and J 11 bases, with 18 bases left between them. The CDR3 has 15 amino acids. Per the germline V gene, CDR1 is SNHLY and CDR2 is FYNNEI. Input material: peripheral blood. The sequence was obtained from a man aged 70 or older with acute or convalescent COVID-19. The chain couples TRBV2 to TRBJ1-5; D ambiguous. As DNA, the CDR3 is TGTGCCAGCAGTGAAGGTAGTCCAGGCATAGGTACCCAGCATTTT. Encoded protein: CASSEGSPGIGTQHF.